A single sample is the source of the 27 T cell receptor beta chains below, sequenced in a study of patients and donors after allogeneic stem cell transplantation. TCRdb used MiXCR to reprocess the RT-PCR reads, holding one entry per CDR3 protein. This sample has 920,000 or so distinct CDR3 sequences, with roughly 18% found just once. Material for sequencing was blood, either unsorted or a sorted T cell fraction (not recorded which). The source is a human donor who was either an allogeneic HSCT recipient or a stem cell or donor lymphocyte infusion donor (not recorded which). It is not recorded whose cells these are; they may come from a transplant donor.

The chain carries TRBV11-2 and TRBJ2-3; D uncertain. Germline CDR1 reads SGHAT; CDR2 reads FQNNGV. V gave up 2 bases and J gave up 2 bases, with 8 bases separating them. The CDR3 is 14 residues long. The CDR3 DNA is TGTGCCAGCAGCTTAAACAGATACACAGATACGCAGTATTTT. This gives the protein CASSLNRYTDTQYF.

The sample holds a few counts of this clonotype. This chain joins TRBV20-1 and TRBJ2-7; 8 nucleotides align to TRBD2. V gave up 0 bases and J gave up 2 bases; unmatched junction bases: 6. The CDR3 sequence is 15 residues long. The germline V gene has CDR1 DFQATT and CDR2 SNEGSKA (reference sequence). The DNA for the CDR3 is TGCAGTGCTAGAGAGATAGCGGGGTTTGCCTACGAGCAGTACTTC. This translates into CSAREIAGFAYEQYF.

This clonotype was counted a few times. The chain recombines TRBV29-1 with TRBJ2-1; D call uncertain. The V and J ends lost 4 bases and 9 bases respectively, with 10 bases between them. Germline loops: CDR1 SQVTM, CDR2 ANQGSEA. This CDR3 spans 11 amino acids. The CDR3 spells CSVGVAGEQFF. The DNA for the CDR3 is TGCAGCGTTGGTGTAGCAGGTGAGCAGTTCTTC.

This clonotype was counted a few times. The V call is TRBV19, the J call TRBJ1-5; 8 nucleotides match TRBD1. Per the germline V gene, CDR1 is LNHDA and CDR2 is SQIVND (reference sequence). The CDR3 covers 14 residues. Losses at the gene ends were 4 bases for V and 6 bases for J; bases not matched to a gene: 5. As DNA, the CDR3 is TGTGCCAGTAGTAGCAGACAGGGGATTCAGCCCCAGCATTTT. It is translated as CASSSRQGIQPQHF. The full variable domain, completed using reference TRBV19 and TRBJ1-5, is DGGITQSPKYLFRKEGQNVTLSCEQNLNHDAMYWYRQDPGQGLRLIYYSQIVNDFQKGDIAEGYSVSREKKESFPLTVTSAQKNPTAFYLCASSSRQGIQPQHFGDGTRLSIL.

V and J are TRBV5-1 and TRBJ2-5, with unresolved D. V dropped 0 bases and J dropped 5 bases, with 11 bases sitting between them. This CDR3 contains 14 residues. Germline V gives CDR1 SGHRS, CDR2 YFSETQ. CDR3 DNA: TGCGCCAGCAGCTTGGGGTCGGTTACCGAGACCCAGTACTTC. Residues: CASSLGSVTETQYF.

V usage is TRBV20-1 and J usage is TRBJ1-5; tentatively, D is TRBD1 (5 bases). Germline CDR1 DFQATT, CDR2 SNEGSKA (reference sequence). Trimming pared 5 bases from V and 0 bases from J, leaving 14 bases between. CDR3 size: 15 residues. CDR3 bases: TGCAGTGCTCCCGGGACCGACCATAGCAATCAGCCCCAGCATTTT. Amino acids: CSAPGTDHSNQPQHF.

This clonotype was picked up a small number of times. The chain couples TRBV6-5 to TRBJ2-1, with 9 nucleotides matching TRBD2. The CDR3 length is 16 residues. Trimming cost V 2 bases and J 3 bases; bases outside gene matches: 5. The germline gives CDR1 MNHEY, CDR2 SVGAGI. CDR3 sequence reads: CASSYRLAENYNEQFF. In DNA, the CDR3 is TGTGCCAGCAGTTACCGACTAGCGGAAAACTACAATGAGCAGTTCTTC.

This chain uses TRBV5-1 with TRBJ1-5; the match to TRBD1 covers 7 bases. V lost 2 bases and J lost 0; bases outside the gene matches: 5. Germline CDR1 SGHRS, CDR2 YFSETQ. This CDR3 has 16 amino acids. Here the CDR3 DNA reads TGCGCCAGCAGCTTAACAGGGGCAGATAGCAATCAGCCCCAGCATTTT. Its translation: CASSLTGADSNQPQHF.

This clonotype has a handful of counts. This chain joins TRBV7-9 and TRBJ1-2, with D uncertain. Germline V gene lookup returns CDR1 SEHNR and CDR2 FQNEAQ (reference sequence). This CDR3 has 15 amino acids. The germline V and J ends were trimmed by 1 base and 4 bases, with 13 bases remaining between them. CDR3 amino acids: CASSLGASRSYGYTF. CDR3 nucleotides: TGTGCCAGCAGCTTAGGCGCGAGCAGGTCCTATGGCTACACCTTC.

V usage is TRBV3-1 and J usage is TRBJ2-2; TRBD1 or TRBD2 may be the D gene (5 bases each). Trimming pared 6 bases from V and 6 bases from J, leaving 11 bases between. This CDR3 region has 13 residues. Germline CDR1 and CDR2: LGHDT and YNNKEL (reference sequence). The CDR3 region is CASRQWGPGELFF. The CDR3 coding sequence is TGTGCCAGCAGACAATGGGGACCCGGGGAGCTGTTTTTT.

This clonotype was seen a handful of times. This chain links TRBV9 with TRBJ2-1, with TRBD2 identical over 16 bases. V gave up 3 bases and J gave up 9 bases; unmatched junction bases: 6. The CDR3 consists of 16 residues. Germline CDR1 is SGDLS and CDR2 is YYNGEE. The CDR3: CASSARGLAGGSEQFF. The CDR3 DNA reads TGTGCCAGCAGCGCCAGGGGACTAGCGGGGGGGAGTGAGCAGTTCTTC.

The chain has TRBV6-1 and TRBJ2-1; D is unclear. The V gene lost 4 bases and the J gene lost 6 bases, with 10 bases spanning the gap. CDR3 length: 13 residues. The germline gives CDR1 MNHNS, CDR2 SASEGT. CDR3 in DNA: TGTGCCAGCAGTGCGACGCCAGGCAATGAGCAGTTCTTC. Its translation is CASSATPGNEQFF.

The V and J genes are TRBV10-3 and TRBJ2-6; 7 positions match TRBD1. CDR1 is ENHRY and CDR2 is SYGVKD in the germline V gene. CDR3 size: 16 residues. Trimming at V came to 4 bases and at J to 6 bases, leaving 9 bases not matched to a gene. The chain's CDR3 is CAISGDRAVLANVLTF. CDR3 coding DNA: TGTGCCATCAGTGGTGACAGGGCGGTCCTGGCCAACGTCCTGACTTTC.

As to this clonotype: A clone one base away is much larger, so this may be a read error. The chain links TRBV7-2 to TRBJ2-3, with TRBD2 as a possible D gene (5 bases). The CDR3 length is 15 residues. The germline V gene encodes CDR1 SGHTA and CDR2 FQGNSA. V dropped 2 bases and J dropped 14 bases, with 23 bases sitting between them. Here the CDR3 reads CASSLLLGKRGVLYF. Here the CDR3 DNA reads TGTGCCAGCAGCTTACTCCTCGGGAAGCGAGGAGTTCTGTATTTT.

There are a few counts of this clonotype. This chain uses TRBV29-1 with TRBJ2-3; no clear D. Germline CDR1 is SQVTM and CDR2 is ANQGSEA. The CDR3 spans 13 residues. Trimming removed 5 bases from V and 5 bases from J, with 14 bases in between. In DNA, the CDR3 is TGCAGCGTTCTTGGGCGGAATGTAGATACGCAGTATTTT. It specifies CSVLGRNVDTQYF.

The chain recombines TRBV7-8 with TRBJ2-1; TRBD2 matches at 9 bases. Losses at the gene ends were 5 bases for V and 3 bases for J; bases not matched to a gene: 8. The length of the CDR3 is 16 residues. Germline V gene sequence: CDR1 SGHVS, CDR2 FQNEAQ. CDR3 protein: CASSTVTSGVYNEQFF. The CDR3 region has the DNA TGTGCCAGCAGCACCGTGACTAGCGGAGTCTACAATGAGCAGTTCTTC. Full variable domain (rest looked up from reference TRBV7-8 and TRBJ2-1): GAGVSQSPRYKVAKRGQDVALRCDPISGHVSLFWYQQALGQGPEFLTYFQNEAQLDKSGLPSDRFFAERPEGSVSTLKIQRTQQEDSAVYLCASSTVTSGVYNEQFFGPGTRLTVL.

This clonotype has more than one count but fewer than ten. The chain is built from TRBV11-1 and TRBJ2-1, with D perhaps matching TRBD2 (6 bases). Germline CDR1 SGHAT, CDR2 FQDESV (reference sequence). CDR3 length equals 21 residues. Trimming left V 1 base short and J 2 bases short, with 27 bases between. In DNA, the CDR3 is TGTGCCAGCAGCTTAGTATTATGGCGGGAATCCCCCCAACAGGCCTACAATGAGCAGTTCTTC. This encodes CASSLVLWRESPQQAYNEQFF.

This chain uses TRBV20-1 with TRBJ2-7; D is unresolved. The germline V gene encodes CDR1 DFQATT and CDR2 SNEGSKA (reference sequence). Trimming stripped 0 bases from V and 7 bases from J, with 10 bases between. This CDR3 contains 12 residues. This CDR3 is CSARDLSLEQYF. The DNA for the CDR3 is TGCAGTGCTAGAGATCTCAGTTTGGAGCAGTACTTC.

This clonotype was counted between two and nine times. This chain joins TRBV7-9 and TRBJ1-2; TRBD1 might be the D (6 bases). Trimming removed 8 bases from V and 1 base from J, with 14 bases in between. This CDR3 is built from 14 residues. The germline CDR1 and CDR2 sequences are SEHNR and FQNEAQ (reference sequence). The CDR3 sequence is CASGQQGVNYGYTF. CDR3 nucleotides: TGTGCCAGCGGTCAACAGGGAGTTAACTATGGCTACACCTTC.

This clonotype has at least ten counts. This chain joins TRBV12-3 or TRBV12-4 and TRBJ1-1, with 7 positions matching TRBD1. The CDR3 contains 14 residues. The J segment lost 4 bases and the V segment lost 5 bases, leaving 7 bases of the junction unmatched. This CDR3 reads CASSPNRGGTEAFF. The CDR3 DNA reads TGTGCCAGCAGTCCAAACAGGGGTGGCACTGAAGCTTTCTTT.

There are a few counts of this clonotype. CDR3 amino acids: CASSKRGDRYTGEQFF. The DNA of the CDR3 is TGTGCCAGCAGCAAACGTGGGGACAGGTACACTGGTGAGCAGTTCTTC. The chain uses TRBV21-1 and TRBJ2-1; the table's TRBD1 call for D was not verified on the DNA. TRBV21-1 is tagged as a pseudogene. The CDR3 length is 16 residues.

This clonotype was counted between two and nine times. The CDR3 nucleotides are TGTGCCAGCAGTTTTACGGCAGGCGCTAACTATGGCTACACCTTC. It yields the protein CASSFTAGANYGYTF. The J gene is TRBJ1-2, the V gene TRBV27, with D unresolved. Germline CDR1 is MNHEY and CDR2 is SMNVEV (reference sequence). Trimming removed 3 bases at V and 0 bases at J, with 11 bases between. This CDR3 region has 15 residues.

This chain links TRBV6-1 with TRBJ2-5; possible D gene TRBD1, 6 bases. Germline CDR1 reads MNHNS; CDR2 reads SASEGT. The ends were cut back, 7 bases at V and 0 bases at J, with 12 bases in the middle. The CDR3 is 14 residues long. CDR3 loop: CASNRKGDQETQYF. The CDR3 nucleotides read TGTGCCAGCAACCGAAAGGGGGACCAAGAGACCCAGTACTTC.

This chain uses TRBV4-2 with TRBJ2-5; weak D call: TRBD2 (5 bases). This CDR3 is built from 16 residues. Trimming removed 1 base at V and 3 bases at J, with 15 bases between. Looked up from germline, CDR1 is LGHNA and CDR2 is YNFKEQ. CDR3 sequence (DNA): TGTGCCAGCAGCCAAGTATCATACGGGGAAAAAGAGACCCAGTACTTC. This sequence encodes CASSQVSYGEKETQYF.

This clonotype was seen a handful of times. The chain couples TRBV7-2 to TRBJ1-1; D unclear. Trimming removed 2 bases from V and 7 bases from J, with 11 bases in between. Germline assignment: CDR1 SGHTA and CDR2 FQGNSA. The CDR3 is 13 residues long. CDR3 amino acids: CASSLQARLEAFF. The CDR3 region has the DNA TGTGCCAGCAGCTTACAGGCCCGACTTGAAGCTTTCTTT. Supplemented by reference TRBV7-2 and TRBJ1-1, the full variable domain reads GAGVSQSPSNKVTEKGKDVELRCDPISGHTALYWYRQSLGQGLEFLIYFQGNSAPDKSGLPSDRFSAERTGGSVSTLTIQRTQQEDSAVYLCASSLQARLEAFFGQGTRLTVV.

The J gene is TRBJ2-6, the V gene TRBV6-1, with 8 bases lining up with TRBD2. V gave up 5 bases and J gave up 2 bases; unmatched junction bases: 5. CDR3 length equals 16 residues. Germline-derived CDR1 and CDR2 are MNHNS and SASEGT. CDR3 in DNA: TGTGCCAGCAGTATCGGGGGGGCAACTGGGGCCAACGTCCTGACTTTC. Its protein product is CASSIGGATGANVLTF.

The chain employs TRBV5-1 and TRBJ2-5; 9 bases map to TRBD1. This CDR3 is 15 amino acids long. V gave up 3 bases and J gave up 0 bases; unmatched junction bases: 3. In germline, CDR1 is SGHRS, CDR2 YFSETQ. CDR3 residues: CASSSGQGYQETQYF. The CDR3 region has the DNA TGCGCCAGCAGCTCGGGACAGGGCTACCAAGAGACCCAGTACTTC. The whole variable domain, remainder taken from reference TRBV5-1 and TRBJ2-5, is KAGVTQTPRYLIKTRGQQVTLSCSPISGHRSVSWYQQTPGQGLQFLFEYFSETQRNKGNFPGRFSGRQFSNSRSEMNVSTLELGDSALYLCASSSGQGYQETQYFGPGTRLLVL.